The 27 T cell receptor beta chains below all came from one sample that was sequenced in a study of CD4 T cells in relation to SARS-CoV-2 and coronaviruses. CD4+ T cells from unexposed donors were obtained before the COVID-19 pandemic (2011-2018). The protocol was immunoSEQ multiplex PCR, while the TCRdb copy is restricted to in-frame clones and leaves out a portion. The table records 60,000 or so clones, around 93% of them present only once. The sequenced material came from naive CD4+ T cells from PBMCs. This sample's subset: naive CD4+ T cells isolated by negative enrichment. All receptors come from a human donor in good health.

This chain links TRBV7-8 with TRBJ2-3; D may match TRBD1 or TRBD2 (5 bases each). The CDR3 runs 17 residues. Trimming pared 2 bases from V and 0 bases from J, leaving 15 bases between. CDR1 is SGHVS, CDR2 FQNEAQ, per germline. This CDR3 reads CASSLSQPGRSTDTQYF. CDR3 nucleotide sequence: TGTGCCAGCAGCTTATCACAACCGGGACGCAGCACAGATACGCAGTATTTT.

This clone was seen only a few times. V is TRBV28 and J is TRBJ1-5, with D perhaps matching TRBD1 (5 bases). CDR1 is MDHEN and CDR2 is SYDVKM in the germline V gene. Trimming took off 4 bases at V and 1 base at J, with 11 bases between the two ends. The CDR3 length is 15 residues. CDR3 DNA sequence: TGTGCCAGCAGTTCCTCCGGGGGAAGCAATCAGCCCCAGCATTTT. Translated: CASSSSGGSNQPQHF.

Written as DNA, the CDR3 is TGTGCCAGCAGCCAAGAGGGGAATCAGCCCCAGCATTTT. Translating it yields CASSQEGNQPQHF. The rearrangement uses TRBV3-1 (or the pseudogene TRBV3-2) and TRBJ1-5; no reliable D call. Germline CDR1 reads LGHDT; CDR2 reads YNNKEL (reference sequence). This CDR3 is built from 13 residues. V dropped 0 bases and J dropped 4 bases, with 4 bases sitting between them.

The gene calls are TRBV2 and TRBJ1-6; D may be TRBD1 (5 bases). The ends were cut back, 2 bases at V and 9 bases at J, with 11 bases in the middle. Germline values: CDR1 SNHLY, CDR2 FYNNEI. This CDR3 has 14 residues. CDR3 coding DNA: TGTGCCAGCAGTGAAAGTGGGGGAATTTCACCCCTCCACTTT. Translation gives CASSESGGISPLHF.

The chain joins TRBV28 to TRBJ1-4; D not resolved. The CDR3 loop spans 15 amino acids. V was clipped by 1 base and J by 4 bases, with 10 bases between them. The germline V gene encodes CDR1 MDHEN and CDR2 SYDVKM. CDR3 nucleotides: TGTGCCAGCAGTTTATTTGGTTTGGGTAATGAAAAACTGTTTTTT. Translated: CASSLFGLGNEKLFF.

J is TRBJ2-7 and V is TRBV5-1; D is perhaps TRBD1 or TRBD2 (5 bases each). Trimming shortened V by 2 bases and J by 6 bases, and 18 bases separated the two germline ends. CDR1 and CDR2 (germline): SGHRS, YFSETQ. The CDR3 covers 15 residues. In DNA, the CDR3 is TGCGCCAGCAGCTTTGATCTCCCGCCGGGGACCGAGCAGTACTTC. It yields the protein CASSFDLPPGTEQYF.

This chain joins TRBV7-3 and TRBJ2-7; 8 bases are shared with TRBD2. The V and J ends lost 4 bases and 3 bases, in that order; junction bases with no gene match: 2. The CDR3 is 13 amino acids. Germline V gene lookup returns CDR1 SGHTA and CDR2 FQGTGA. The CDR3 region has the DNA TGTGCCAGCAGCTGGAGCGGGAGCTACGAGCAGTACTTC. Encoded protein: CASSWSGSYEQYF.

This rearrangement joins TRBV5-1 to TRBJ2-1; TRBD1 is a possible D gene (6 bases). Germline values: CDR1 SGHRS, CDR2 YFSETQ. The CDR3 runs 16 residues. V lost 0 bases and J lost 9, with 19 bases in between. This chain's CDR3 is CASSLAGVPSFIEQFF. The CDR3 nucleotides read TGCGCCAGCAGCTTGGCAGGGGTACCGTCTTTTATTGAGCAGTTCTTC.

This clone appeared a single time. This sequence joins TRBV7-3 and TRBJ2-3, with D uncertain. The CDR3 covers 13 residues. Trimming stripped 5 bases from V and 0 bases from J, with 6 bases between. Germline V lookup: CDR1 SGHTA, CDR2 FQGTGA. CDR3 in DNA: TGTGCCAGCAGCACGGAGAGCACAGATACGCAGTATTTT. Its translation is CASSTESTDTQYF.

The CDR3 sequence is CASSTRREQFF. The DNA for the CDR3 is TGTGCCAGCAGTACCAGGCGGGAGCAGTTCTTC. The chain links TRBV28 to TRBJ2-1; D gene unclear. The germline V gene has CDR1 MDHEN and CDR2 SYDVKM. CDR3 length: 11 amino acids. The V and J ends lost 5 bases and 10 bases respectively, with 9 bases between them.

The rearrangement links TRBV27 to TRBJ2-7, with 9 bases matching TRBD1. This CDR3 has 14 amino acids. Per the germline V gene, CDR1 is MNHEY and CDR2 is SMNVEV (reference sequence). Unmatched junction bases numbered 5, after V lost 6 bases and J lost 2 bases. CDR3: CASRPWDRAYEQYF. CDR3 sequence (DNA): TGTGCCAGCAGGCCCTGGGACAGGGCCTACGAGCAGTACTTC.

A remark on this clone: The same CDR3 is also encoded by other DNA sequences in this sample. The CDR3 DNA reads as TGTGCCAGCAGCCCAGCGGCGGGAGGGCCGGACCACAATGAGCAGTTCTTC. Residues: CASSPAAGGPDHNEQFF. The V and J genes are TRBV7-2 and TRBJ2-1; the match to TRBD2 covers 9 bases. The CDR3 is 17 residues long. Germline CDR1 reads SGHTA; CDR2 reads FQGNSA. J was trimmed by 5 bases and V by 5 bases; bases with no gene match: 13.

In this sample, this clone turned up once. The rearrangement uses TRBV9 and TRBJ2-1; TRBD1 agrees at 9 bases. The CDR3 has 16 amino acids. Trimming at V came to 3 bases and at J to 8 bases, leaving 12 bases not matched to a gene. Looked up from germline, CDR1 is SGDLS and CDR2 is YYNGEE. Here the CDR3 reads CASSAGGQGPNHEQFF. The CDR3 region has the DNA TGTGCCAGCAGCGCCGGTGGACAGGGGCCAAATCATGAGCAGTTCTTC. The full variable domain, with the rest looked up from reference TRBV9 and TRBJ2-1, is DSGVTQTPKHLITATGQRVTLRCSPRSGDLSVYWYQQSLDQGLQFLIQYYNGEERAKGNILERFSAQQFPDLHSELNLSSLELGDSALYFCASSAGGQGPNHEQFFGPGTRLTVL.

The CDR3 region has the DNA TGTGCCAGCAGTTTAGCTAGCTCTACCGGGGAGACCCAGTACTTC. It yields the protein CASSLASSTGETQYF. The chain has TRBV28 and TRBJ2-5; D might be TRBD2 (5 bases). Germline V gene data show CDR1 as MDHEN and CDR2 as SYDVKM. The CDR3 loop spans 15 amino acids. With 2 bases removed from V and 5 bases from J, the gap between germline ends came to 15 bases.

The rearrangement links TRBV28 to TRBJ1-1, with TRBD1 as a possible D gene (6 bases). This CDR3 contains 16 residues. Trimming shortened V by 5 bases and J by 4 bases, and 20 bases separated the two germline ends. Per the germline V gene, CDR1 is MDHEN and CDR2 is SYDVKM. In DNA, the CDR3 is TGTGCCAGCAGTCCCGGTGTGGGGGCGGCGGTCACTGAAGCTTTCTTT. Its protein product is CASSPGVGAAVTEAFF.

The CDR3 region is CASSSSLGQEGTQYF. CDR3 nucleotides: TGTGCCAGCAGCTCTAGTTTGGGACAGGAGGGGACCCAGTACTTC. The chain carries TRBV7-6 and TRBJ2-5; 8 bases are a match to TRBD1. Trimming at V came to 4 bases and at J to 7 bases, leaving 11 bases not matched to a gene. CDR1 and CDR2 (germline): SGHVS, FNYEAQ. CDR3 length: 15 residues.

V and J are TRBV7-9 and TRBJ2-7; TRBD1 aligns across 8 bases. The germline gives CDR1 SEHNR, CDR2 FQNEAQ (reference sequence). V lost 3 bases to trimming and J lost 3 bases; unmatched junction nucleotides: 7. The CDR3 runs 15 residues. The CDR3 spells CASSFPDRAYYEQYF. CDR3 bases: TGTGCCAGCAGCTTCCCGGACAGGGCCTACTACGAGCAGTACTTC.

V usage is TRBV3-1 (or the pseudogene TRBV3-2) and J usage is TRBJ2-4; D possibly corresponds to TRBD2 (6 bases). The ends were cut back, 0 bases at V and 8 bases at J, with 14 bases in the middle. The germline gives CDR1 LGHDT, CDR2 YNNKEL (reference sequence). The CDR3 is made up of 15 amino acids. As DNA, the CDR3 is TGTGCCAGCAGCCAAGACGGGAGTAGAGGAGACATTCAGTACTTC. This translates into CASSQDGSRGDIQYF.

The chain has TRBV19 and TRBJ2-3, with 9 bases identical to TRBD1. With V trimmed by 7 bases and J by 1 base, 6 bases remained unmatched. Germline CDR1 and CDR2: LNHDA and SQIVND (reference sequence). CDR3 length equals 15 residues. CDR3 protein: CASTRRTGGTDTQYF. CDR3 DNA sequence: TGTGCCAGTACTCGGAGGACAGGGGGCACAGATACGCAGTATTTT. Full variable domain (remainder filled in from reference TRBV19 and TRBJ2-3): DGGITQSPKYLFRKEGQNVTLSCEQNLNHDAMYWYRQDPGQGLRLIYYSQIVNDFQKGDIAEGYSVSREKKESFPLTVTSAQKNPTAFYLCASTRRTGGTDTQYFGPGTRLTVL.

The chain combines TRBV16 with TRBJ1-4; D is undetermined. Germline CDR1 is KGHSY and CDR2 is FQNENV. The CDR3 length is 13 residues. The V gene lost 0 bases and the J gene lost 8 bases, with 7 bases spanning the gap. The CDR3 nucleotides read TGTGCCAGCAGCCAATCTGGGTTCGAAAAACTGTTTTTT. Translation gives CASSQSGFEKLFF.

The chain employs TRBV2 and TRBJ2-7, with D uncertain. Germline CDR1 and CDR2: SNHLY and FYNNEI. Trimming left V 6 bases short and J 6 bases short, with 18 bases between. The CDR3 totals 14 residues. CDR3 sequence: CASRARPVSLEQYF. In DNA form, the CDR3 reads TGTGCCAGCAGGGCCAGGCCTGTATCTCTCGAGCAGTACTTC. Full variable domain (missing parts from reference TRBV2 and TRBJ2-7): EPEVTQTPSHQVTQMGQEVILRCVPISNHLYFYWYRQILGQKVEFLVSFYNNEISEKSEIFDDQFSVERPDGSNFTLKIRSTKLEDSAMYFCASRARPVSLEQYFGPGTRLTVT.

The chain combines TRBV9 with TRBJ2-2; D might be TRBD2 (6 bases). V gave up 0 bases and J gave up 0 bases, with 6 bases separating them. The CDR3 consists of 15 residues. Germline-derived CDR1 and CDR2 are SGDLS and YYNGEE. The DNA for the CDR3 is TGTGCCAGCAGCGTAGCGGGGGCGAACACCGGGGAGCTGTTTTTT. Translated, it gives CASSVAGANTGELFF.

This clone was detected once. V usage is TRBV15 and J usage is TRBJ2-7; 7 nucleotides line up with TRBD2. Germline V gene lookup returns CDR1 LNHNV and CDR2 YYDKDF (reference sequence). After removal of 1 base from V and 2 bases from J, the junction contained 5 bases not matched to a gene. This CDR3 is 15 amino acids long. This CDR3 reads CATSRGREPTYEQYF. DNA for the CDR3: TGTGCCACCAGCAGAGGGCGGGAGCCTACCTACGAGCAGTACTTC.

V and J are TRBV11-3 and TRBJ2-7; a possible D gene is TRBD2 (5 bases). The germline CDR1 and CDR2 sequences are SGHNT and YENEEA. Trimming took off 5 bases at V and 5 bases at J, with 16 bases between the two ends. CDR3 length: 14 residues. The CDR3 loop is CASSPGWSQDEQYF. The CDR3 nucleotides are TGTGCCAGCAGCCCGGGATGGAGTCAGGACGAGCAGTACTTC.

The V and J genes are TRBV28 and TRBJ2-1, with D uncertain. V lost 7 bases to trimming and J lost 0 bases, with 10 bases between them. Germline V gene lookup returns CDR1 MDHEN and CDR2 SYDVKM. The CDR3 sequence is 14 residues long. CDR3 sequence: CASNKRYSYNEQFF. The CDR3 region has the DNA TGTGCCAGCAACAAGCGCTACTCCTACAATGAGCAGTTCTTC.

The chain recombines TRBV4-2 with TRBJ2-5; 7 nucleotides agree with TRBD1. The junction had 10 bases not matched to a gene; V was cut back by 0 bases and J by 3 bases. The germline V gene has CDR1 LGHNA and CDR2 YNFKEQ. This CDR3 is 17 amino acids long. CDR3 loop: CASSQEPWTGDKETQYF. The CDR3 DNA sequence: TGTGCCAGCAGCCAAGAACCATGGACAGGTGATAAAGAGACCCAGTACTTC.

The chain uses TRBV19 and TRBJ2-3; tentatively, D is TRBD1 or TRBD2 (6 bases each). Trimming cost V 4 bases and J 5 bases, with 16 bases left between them. This CDR3 has 15 residues. Per the germline V gene, CDR1 is LNHDA and CDR2 is SQIVND (reference sequence). CDR3 nucleotides: TGTGCCAGTAGTAACGGGGGAGCAGGGGTAGATACGCAGTATTTT. It encodes CASSNGGAGVDTQYF.